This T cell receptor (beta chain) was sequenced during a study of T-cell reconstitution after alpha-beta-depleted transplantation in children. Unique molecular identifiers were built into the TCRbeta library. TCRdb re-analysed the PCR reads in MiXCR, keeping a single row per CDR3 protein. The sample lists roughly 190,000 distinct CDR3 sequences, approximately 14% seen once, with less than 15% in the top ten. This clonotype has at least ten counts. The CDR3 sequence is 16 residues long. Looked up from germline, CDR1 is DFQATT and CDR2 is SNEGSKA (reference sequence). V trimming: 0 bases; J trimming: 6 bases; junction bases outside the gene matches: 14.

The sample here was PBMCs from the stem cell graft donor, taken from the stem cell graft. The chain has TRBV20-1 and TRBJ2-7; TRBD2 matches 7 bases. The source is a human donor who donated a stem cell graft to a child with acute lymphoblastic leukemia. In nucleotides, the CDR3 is TGCAGTGCTAGAGAGCCCCCGGGAGGCCTCAAATCCGAGCAGTACTTC. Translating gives CSAREPPGGLKSEQYF.